Included here is one TCR beta chain sequence, with context. This entry is derived from a study of cytomegalovirus exposure and HLA in healthy donors. The assay was immunoSEQ multiplex PCR, and TCRdb's table has in-frame clones only and misses some. The repertoire holds roughly 120,000 clones, around nine tenths seen once, with about 4.4% in the top ten. V shed 6 bases and J shed 6 bases, with 33 bases lying between them. CDR3 size: 20 residues. CDR1 and CDR2 (germline): LNHNV, YYDKDF (reference sequence). Sequenced input: PBMCs. J is TRBJ2-1 and V is TRBV15; weak D call: TRBD1 (5 bases). The receptor comes from a man younger than 30 in good health and CMV-seropositive. CDR3 region: CATRGWGKWVGEDTSNEQFF. As DNA, the CDR3 is TGTGCCACCAGAGGGTGGGGAAAATGGGTTGGAGAGGACACTTCCAATGAGCAGTTCTTC.